The 30 T cell receptor beta chains given below trace back to one sample, sequenced in a study of T cell changes during pregnancy in multiple sclerosis. The data were produced by immunoSEQ multiplex PCR, yet TCRdb's version contains in-frame clones alone and is incomplete. Of some 110,000 clones detected, about 90% appear once; the ten largest clones hold less than 2%. The input for sequencing was peripheral blood, taken before pregnancy. The receptor set was obtained from a female donor with multiple sclerosis, enrolled in a pregnancy study.

The chain combines TRBV6-1 with TRBJ2-1; 12 bases map to TRBD1. CDR1 and CDR2 (germline): MNHNS, SASEGT. J lost 9 bases, V lost 7 bases, and 7 bases had no gene match. The CDR3 covers 14 residues. The CDR3 bases are TGTGCCAGCAACTGGGACAGGGGGCTCGTTGAGCAGTTCTTC. Protein: CASNWDRGLVEQFF.

This clone was counted only a few times. This rearrangement joins TRBV18 to TRBJ1-6, with D maybe TRBD1 (5 bases). CDR3 size: 16 residues. Germline CDR1 is KGHSH and CDR2 is LQKENI. V dropped 1 base and J dropped 0 bases, with 7 bases sitting between them. CDR3 sequence: CASSPLGDSYNSPLHF. Here the CDR3 DNA reads TGTGCCAGCTCACCACTAGGGGACTCCTATAATTCACCCCTCCACTTT.

The V gene is TRBV19, the J gene TRBJ1-5; 7 positions agree with TRBD1. Germline V gene data show CDR1 as LNHDA and CDR2 as SQIVND (reference sequence). This CDR3 comprises 15 residues. The CDR3 loop reads CATTGTADGNQPQHF. The CDR3, as DNA: TGTGCTACGACGGGGACAGCGGATGGCAATCAGCCCCAGCATTTT.

The chain links TRBV11-2 to TRBJ1-2; D remains ambiguous. The germline CDR1 and CDR2 sequences are SGHAT and FQNNGV. This CDR3 region has 16 residues. Trimming took 7 bases from V and 8 from J, leaving 26 bases between them. CDR3 nucleotides: TGTGCCAGCACTCTAGACCCCTTAATGGATTCGAGAGGCTACACCTTC. Residues: CASTLDPLMDSRGYTF.

This chain connects TRBV19 to TRBJ1-2, with TRBD1 identical over 8 bases. J lost 7 bases, V lost 7 bases, and 17 bases had no gene match. The CDR3 is 16 amino acids. In germline, CDR1 is LNHDA, CDR2 SQIVND (reference sequence). The CDR3 reads CASNPRTGLGNSGYTF. The CDR3 region has the DNA TGTGCCAGTAACCCGAGGACAGGGCTGGGGAATAGTGGCTACACCTTC.

This clone was recorded only once. Other nucleotide sequences in the sample specify the same CDR3. The chain joins TRBV19 to TRBJ2-2; no clear D. Trimming took off 3 bases at V and 1 base at J, with 6 bases between the two ends. From germline, CDR1 is LNHDA and CDR2 SQIVND (reference sequence). CDR3 length: 14 amino acids. DNA for the CDR3: TGTGCCAGTAGTATGTCAGGGAACACCGGGGAGCTGTTTTTT. Translation: CASSMSGNTGELFF.

The genes are TRBV28 and TRBJ2-4, with D possibly matching TRBD2 (6 bases). The germline V gene encodes CDR1 MDHEN and CDR2 SYDVKM. V was cut by 5 bases and J by 6 bases, with 20 bases left in between. The CDR3 length is 16 residues. CDR3 in DNA: TGTGCCAGCAGTGATCCGGGGGTCCTCTCGCTAAACATTCAGTACTTC. Its translation: CASSDPGVLSLNIQYF.

Remarks on this clone: In the same sample, other DNA sequences code for this CDR3. The chain has TRBV6-4 and TRBJ2-1, with 9 bases that match TRBD2. V lost 0 bases to trimming and J lost 4 bases; unmatched junction nucleotides: 1. Per germline, CDR1 MRHNA and CDR2 SNTAGT. CDR3 length: 15 amino acids. CDR3 nucleotides: TGTGCCAGCAGTGACTCTAGCGGGAGTTACAATGAGCAGTTCTTC. Amino acids: CASSDSSGSYNEQFF.

This chain connects TRBV28 to TRBJ2-1; TRBD2 agrees at 9 bases. J gave up 7 bases and V 3 bases, and 7 bases lay outside the gene matches. Germline V gives CDR1 MDHEN, CDR2 SYDVKM. There are 15 residues in the CDR3. The CDR3 reads CASSLSASGNNEQFF. For the CDR3, the DNA is TGTGCCAGCAGTTTGTCGGCTAGCGGGAATAATGAGCAGTTCTTC.

The chain combines TRBV5-1 with TRBJ2-7; 8 nucleotides line up with TRBD1. Germline CDR1 and CDR2: SGHRS and YFSETQ. This CDR3 is 14 amino acids long. With V trimmed by 2 bases and J by 2 bases, 3 bases remained unmatched. In DNA, the CDR3 is TGCGCCAGCAGCTTAGCGACAGGGGCCTACGAGCAGTACTTC. It is translated as CASSLATGAYEQYF.

The chain employs TRBV18 and TRBJ1-1; 8 bases are a match to TRBD1. Germline CDR1 KGHSH, CDR2 LQKENI. The J segment lost 1 base and the V segment lost 4 bases, leaving 2 bases of the junction unmatched. The CDR3 is 14 amino acids. CDR3 region: CASSRGQGNTEAFF. The DNA of the CDR3 is TGTGCCAGCTCACGAGGACAGGGGAACACTGAAGCTTTCTTT. Full variable domain (missing parts from reference TRBV18 and TRBJ1-1): NAGVMQNPRHLVRRRGQEARLRCSPMKGHSHVYWYRQLPEEGLKFMVYLQKENIIDESGMPKERFSAEFPKEGPSILRIQQVVRGDSAAYFCASSRGQGNTEAFFGQGTRLTVV.

The V gene is TRBV5-4, the J gene TRBJ2-5, with 9 bases lining up with TRBD1. The CDR3 covers 15 residues. CDR1 and CDR2 from the germline V gene are SGHNT and YYREEE (reference sequence). Trimming removed 0 bases from V and 4 bases from J; junction bases left unmatched: 4. The CDR3: CASSLDRGLGETQYF. The DNA of the CDR3 is TGTGCCAGCAGCTTGGACAGGGGGCTGGGAGAGACCCAGTACTTC.

The chain uses TRBV4-1 and TRBJ1-2, with 8 bases lining up with TRBD1. Germline V lookup: CDR1 MGHRA, CDR2 YSYEKL. After removal of 3 bases from V and 3 bases from J, the junction contained 9 bases not matched to a gene. CDR3 size: 16 residues. The CDR3 DNA reads as TGCGCCAGCAGCCACTTTGGACAGGGTGAGGACTATGGCTACACCTTC. This sequence encodes CASSHFGQGEDYGYTF.

This clone was observed a handful of times. The CDR3 region is CASSWDLNTEAFF. CDR3 bases: TGTGCCAGCAGTTGGGACTTGAACACTGAAGCTTTCTTT. The J gene is TRBJ1-1, the V gene TRBV6-1; a weak D match, TRBD1 (5 bases). This CDR3 contains 13 residues. Trimming pared 5 bases from V and 0 bases from J, leaving 7 bases between. Germline CDR1 and CDR2: MNHNS and SASEGT.

This rearrangement joins TRBV28 to TRBJ2-1; TRBD2 matches at 7 bases. Germline V lookup: CDR1 MDHEN, CDR2 SYDVKM. Trimming at V came to 8 bases and at J to 4 bases, leaving 8 bases not matched to a gene. CDR3 length equals 14 residues. The CDR3 protein is CASSRELYYNEQFF. CDR3 nucleotides: TGTGCCAGCTCGCGGGAGCTATATTACAATGAGCAGTTCTTC.

The rearrangement links TRBV5-4 to TRBJ2-7, with TRBD1 as a possible D gene (6 bases). The CDR3 has 14 amino acids. In germline, CDR1 is SGHNT, CDR2 YYREEE (reference sequence). V gave up 0 bases and J gave up 2 bases, with 9 bases separating them. The CDR3 loop is CASSLGRGPYEQYF. CDR3 nucleotide sequence: TGTGCCAGCAGCTTGGGCAGGGGTCCCTACGAGCAGTACTTC. Full variable domain (remainder filled in from reference TRBV5-4 and TRBJ2-7): ETGVTQSPTHLIKTRGQQVTLRCSSQSGHNTVSWYQQALGQGPQFIFQYYREEENGRGNFPPRFSGLQFPNYSSELNVNALELDDSALYLCASSLGRGPYEQYFGPGTRLTVT.

This rearrangement joins TRBV6-1 to TRBJ1-1, with 7 bases that match TRBD1. The V gene's germline CDR1 is MNHNS and CDR2 SASEGT. After removal of 8 bases from V and 2 bases from J, the junction contained 5 bases not matched to a gene. This CDR3 has 13 residues. CDR3 nucleotide sequence: TGTGCCAGCGGGACAGAAAAAAACACTGAAGCTTTCTTT. Encoded protein: CASGTEKNTEAFF.

The CDR3 region has the DNA TGTGCCAGCATCCTACAGGGGGCTACTGAAGCTTTCTTT. Residues: CASILQGATEAFF. The rearrangement uses TRBV28 and TRBJ1-1; TRBD1 aligns across 9 bases. This CDR3 region has 13 residues. J gave up 5 bases and V 7 bases, and 5 bases lay outside the gene matches. The germline gives CDR1 MDHEN, CDR2 SYDVKM. The whole variable domain, filled in from reference TRBV28 and TRBJ1-1, reads DVKVTQSSRYLVKRTGEKVFLECVQDMDHENMFWYRQDPGLGLRLIYFSYDVKMKEKGDIPEGYSVSREKKERFSLILESASTNQTSMYLCASILQGATEAFFGQGTRLTVV.

This clone was counted once. J is TRBJ1-2 and V is TRBV6-1; D gene ambiguous. This CDR3 comprises 14 residues. Per the germline V gene, CDR1 is MNHNS and CDR2 is SASEGT. With 0 bases removed from V and 8 bases from J, the gap between germline ends came to 13 bases. The CDR3 DNA follows: TGTGCCAGCAGTGAAGCGTTCAGGTGGCGAGGCTACACCTTC. Translated: CASSEAFRWRGYTF.

The J gene is TRBJ2-7, the V gene TRBV11-3; maybe TRBD1 (6 bases). The germline gives CDR1 SGHNT, CDR2 YENEEA. CDR3 length: 14 amino acids. Between the trimmed V and J ends, which lost 1 base and 3 bases, there was a span of 10 bases. This CDR3 is CASSLVTGNYEQYF. The CDR3 DNA reads TGTGCCAGCAGCTTAGTAACAGGGAACTACGAGCAGTACTTC. The whole variable domain, remainder taken from reference TRBV11-3 and TRBJ2-7, is EAGVVQSPRYKIIEKKQPVAFWCNPISGHNTLYWYLQNLGQGPELLIRYENEEAVDDSQLPKDRFSAERLKGVDSTLKIQPAELGDSAVYLCASSLVTGNYEQYFGPGTRLTVT.

Only one count was recorded for this clone. CDR3 in amino acids: CASSRTGAMNTEAFF. The CDR3 DNA is TGTGCCAGCAGCCGGACTGGAGCCATGAACACTGAAGCTTTCTTT. The chain has TRBV11-1 and TRBJ1-1, with no clear D. CDR1 is SGHAT and CDR2 is FQDESV in the germline V gene (reference sequence). Trimming cost V 5 bases and J 0 bases, with 13 bases left between them. This CDR3 region has 15 residues.

The genes are TRBV5-8 and TRBJ1-3, with 7 bases identical to TRBD1. J was trimmed by 6 bases and V by 1 base; bases with no gene match: 7. The CDR3 length is 15 residues. Germline CDR1 is SGHTS and CDR2 is YDEGEE. The CDR3 spells CASSLLPGGVNTIYF. The CDR3 region has the DNA TGTGCCAGCAGCTTGTTACCAGGGGGTGTAAACACCATATATTTT.

The genes are TRBV6-1 and TRBJ1-5, with D perhaps TRBD1 (5 bases). The CDR3 runs to 13 residues. CDR1 is MNHNS and CDR2 is SASEGT in the germline V gene. V was cut by 5 bases and J by 0 bases, with 5 bases left in between. The CDR3 protein is CASSRGSNQPQHF. As DNA, the CDR3 is TGTGCCAGCAGTAGGGGTAGCAATCAGCCCCAGCATTTT.

This chain uses TRBV9 with TRBJ1-6; maybe TRBD1 (5 bases). From germline, CDR1 is SGDLS and CDR2 YYNGEE. The CDR3 has 15 amino acids. V lost 0 bases, J lost 9 bases, and 13 bases lay in between. For the CDR3, the DNA is TGTGCCAGCAGCGTAGGGACAAACGAGCCTTCACCCCTCCACTTT. Its translation: CASSVGTNEPSPLHF.

The V and J genes are TRBV25-1 and TRBJ2-5, with D possibly being TRBD1 (5 bases). Looked up from germline, CDR1 is MGHDK and CDR2 is SYGVNS. This CDR3 comprises 13 residues. Trimming cost V 4 bases and J 1 base, with 7 bases left between them. The CDR3 is CASSGDSQETQYF. CDR3 DNA: TGTGCCAGCAGTGGTGACAGCCAAGAGACCCAGTACTTC.

The chain joins TRBV19 to TRBJ2-1; 9 bases line up with TRBD1. The ends lost 3 bases at V and 5 bases at J; junction bases unmatched: 5. This CDR3 comprises 15 residues. In germline, CDR1 is LNHDA, CDR2 SQIVND (reference sequence). CDR3 sequence: CASSMETGGNNEQFF. The CDR3 DNA is TGTGCCAGTAGTATGGAGACAGGGGGGAACAATGAGCAGTTCTTC.

The rearrangement uses TRBV7-7 and TRBJ2-3; TRBD2 is a possible D gene (5 bases). V lost 2 bases to trimming and J lost 1 base, with 19 bases between them. Per the germline V gene, CDR1 is SSHAT and CDR2 is FNYEAQ (reference sequence). This CDR3 region has 18 residues. The CDR3 sequence is CASSLLTSPTSGTDTQYF. For the CDR3, the DNA is TGTGCCAGCAGCTTATTAACTAGTCCTACCTCTGGCACAGATACGCAGTATTTT.

The chain has TRBV30 and TRBJ1-5; 9 bases align to TRBD1. Germline CDR1 is GTSNPN and CDR2 is SVGIG (reference sequence). There are 15 residues in the CDR3. The V and J ends lost 0 bases and 6 bases, in that order; junction bases with no gene match: 6. The CDR3 loop is CAWSVNGQGFQPQHF. The DNA for the CDR3 is TGTGCCTGGAGTGTAAATGGACAGGGGTTTCAGCCCCAGCATTTT.

This chain links TRBV6-5 with TRBJ1-2; a weak D match, TRBD1 (5 bases). Trimming took off 2 bases at V and 5 bases at J, with 9 bases between the two ends. The germline V gene encodes CDR1 MNHEY and CDR2 SVGAGI. This CDR3 region has 13 residues. The CDR3 bases are TGTGCCAGCAGTTACGCGGGGGTATATGGCTACACCTTC. Amino acids: CASSYAGVYGYTF.

The chain has TRBV6-1 and TRBJ2-7; TRBD2 might be the D (5 bases). CDR3 length equals 15 residues. The V gene's germline CDR1 is MNHNS and CDR2 SASEGT. V was shortened by 0 bases and J by 2 bases, with 11 bases between the two germline ends. CDR3 bases: TGTGCCAGCAGTGAAGCATGGGGAGAAGCCTACGAGCAGTACTTC. Protein sequence: CASSEAWGEAYEQYF.